The present TCR beta chain was sequenced within a study of cytomegalovirus exposure and HLA in healthy donors (dated by TCRdb to about 2017). In terms of the full investigation: In an earlier analysis of 587 of the donors, less than 350 Gb of sequence data and 120 million or so unique TCR beta sequences from 150 million to 200 million T cells were reported. About 330 gigabases of sequencing data and about 92 million unique TCR sequences made up an early release that covered some 640 HLA-typed donors. Of the roughly 400 genotyped donors, roughly 85% fell in the genetic ancestry cluster associated with self-reported Caucasian donors. The study aimed to test whether cataloging public T cell receptors could reveal signatures of past pathogen exposure. Using immunosequencing, the study profiled T cell repertoires from around 680 subjects and related those repertoires to cytomegalovirus serostatus. In addition to the first cohort of around 670 subjects, a separate validation cohort of 100 to 150 different subjects was used. To predict cytomegalovirus infection status, the study brought together high-throughput TCR immunosequencing, statistical association of individual TCRs with disease status, and machine learning. A later analysis re-examined previously published TCR beta repertoires from hundreds of donors and added high-resolution HLA genotyping to investigate patterns of TCR occurrence. Rather than drawing on any new phenotypic data, the later analysis identified candidate immune exposures from TCR beta sequences and the way those sequences occurred across donors. An earlier analysis of 500 to 650 of the donors applied high-throughput TCR beta sequencing to assess whether each TCR beta V gene segment acted as functional or pseudogenic. Donor age, sex, ethnicity and CMV serostatus were collected together with the repertoire data. A later genetic analysis used genome-wide SNP genotypes for about 60% of the 666 donors, treating that subset as a discovery cohort. Every repertoire in the discovery cohort had been generated on one and the same sequencing platform. Class I and class II HLA loci were covered by the typing at four-digit resolution. Typing coverage differed by locus: A, B, C, DRB1 and DQB1 were typed in roughly 620-640 donors, DQA1 in 500 to 550, DPA1 in approximately 610, and DPB1 in 472. About five DR-DQ haplotypes were treated as single units for association and clustering because of strong linkage in the cohort. Across under 500 genotyped donors of the cohort, an average of roughly 200,000 unique TCR beta nucleotide sequences per donor were sequenced, and 15% to 20% of those sequences were non-productive.

Overall study outcomes, separate from this receptor: V-gene and J-gene trimming of TCR beta chains was associated with a missense DCLRE1C variant in a later genetic analysis, and the association was replicated in an independent cohort. A group of highly shared sequence variants was considered likely to be a technical artifact of the sequencing pipeline. A later analysis associated about 16,000 TCR beta sequences with specific HLA alleles at a false discovery rate of 0.05. A later analysis found that most CMV-associated TCR beta chains appeared HLA-restricted, with HLA associations seemingly driven largely by CMV exposure. A later analysis found that HLA-associated TCR beta chains were more clonally expanded and had lower generation probabilities than equally common non-associated chains. Because the 87-base-pair reads could not distinguish some IMGT-functional V segments, including TRBV6-2 and TRBV6-3, those segments were excluded. A few of the identified cytomegalovirus-associated TCR beta chains were confirmed in vitro to be specific for cytomegalovirus antigens. Only TCR beta chains were sequenced in this cohort, and the absence of alpha or paired-chain data limited detectable features. When HLA alleles, especially DR and DQ, strongly co-occurred, TCR associations were difficult to assign to individual alleles. The authors suggested that the approach could potentially be extended to other disease states and immunological phenotypes. Because counts were too low, around 18 rarely observed V segments, including chromosome 9 orphons, were left out of the earlier analysis of 500 to 750 of the donors. Roughly uniform sequencing depth across donors was assumed in presence/absence analyses, although this assumption may not hold. While some public TCRs were present in many individuals, most TCR sequences turned up only very rarely across donors. The classifier was reported to diagnose cytomegalovirus status with high specificity and sensitivity in both the original and validation cohorts. According to a later analysis, parvovirus B19, influenza, CMV and Epstein-Barr virus appeared linked to several top co-occurrence clusters. Immune exposure information for the cohort was limited to CMV serostatus. In a later genetic analysis, fewer N-insertions in productive TCRs were reported among donors in an Asian-associated ancestry cluster than the 666-donor mean. In a later analysis, the rate of TCR association differed among HLA loci, with DRB1 alleles having the most associated TCRs and HLA-C alleles having the fewest. Linkage disequilibrium might explain the correlated functional status among segregating V segments, but an unknown experimental factor could not be ruled out. Because HLA typing was missing for some donors at each locus, association tests included only the typed subset. A further reported finding was that TCR beta sequences accurately predicted the HLA-A and HLA-B alleles for most subjects in the first cohort. The study gave a list of 150 to 200 TCR beta chains associated with cytomegalovirus. In an earlier analysis of around 600 of the donors, most TCR beta V segments appeared in productive rearrangements about 90% or about 30% of the time, broadly matching IMGT annotations.

Library prep was done by the immunoSEQ multiplex PCR assay. For the multiplex PCR, a mixture combining 60 forward primers for TCR Vbeta segments and 13 reverse primers for TCR Jbeta segments was used. Amplification of the CDR3 region of rearranged TCR beta genes was performed with a multiplex PCR assay on genomic DNA. On the Illumina HiSeq System, the amplified TCR beta libraries were sequenced as 87-base-pair reads. Per the authors' processing: In a later analysis, tens of millions of unique TCR beta chains were counted across the 690 or so repertoires, and approximately 9.9 million of these chains were shared by at least two donors. Raw reads were error-corrected and collapsed into unique sequences with a nearest-neighbor algorithm that merged closely related sequences to remove PCR and sequencing errors. V, D and J gene segments were assigned by aligning CDR3 sequences to IMGT reference sequences. For a sequence to be retained, at least a six-nucleotide match to both a V gene segment and a J gene segment was required. Rearrangements were classified as productive when the CDR3 lacked stop codons and remained in frame with V and J, and all other rearrangements were classified as non-productive. Following IMGT convention, CDR3 was defined as the stretch from the second conserved V-encoded cysteine to the conserved J-encoded phenylalanine. The earlier analysis of about 560 of the donors excluded any sequence lacking an unambiguous match to a single V gene segment. In an earlier analysis of approximately 500 of the donors, a V segment was called functional when productive rearrangements were above 56.7%, and segregating when the standard deviation between donors exceeded 5%. A statistical classification framework was built to diagnose cytomegalovirus status from the catalog of TCR beta chain sequences. In a later analysis, TCR nucleotide sequences were compared against IMGT/GENE-DB human TR gene sequences so that V and J genes could be assigned. A later analysis assigned CDR3 sequences and most-parsimonious VDJ recombination scenarios with the TCRdist pipeline. A later analysis defined each TCR beta chain by its CDR3 amino acid sequence plus V-gene family, and excluded reads lacking a unique V-gene family. To address suspected cross-contamination and a sequencing artifact, a later analysis removed 550 to 750 highly shared, low-generation-probability nucleotide sequences. In a later analysis, a clonal expansion index for each public chain was calculated from normalized within-repertoire ranks of inferred template counts. In a later analysis, generation probabilities were computed using a VDJ recombination model fitted to out-of-frame rearrangements, and the results were checked against IGoR. Hypergeometric tests were used in a later analysis to score TCR-TCR, TCR-HLA and TCR-CMV co-occurrence, with a repertoire-size bias correction applied to the TCR pairs. False discovery rates were estimated in a later analysis by permuting HLA or CMV assignments 20 times. A later analysis grouped co-occurring TCRs with DBSCAN, adding TCRdist sequence similarity when clustering within HLA-allele-positive subsets. Co-occurrence clustering excluded repertoires with fewer than 30,000 or more than 120,000 public chains, plus five with anomalous nucleotide sharing. TCRdb retrieved this table from immuneACCESS and kept in-frame rearrangements only. Not all clones are present; in checked studies, unresolved V genes account for under half, and no reason is known for the remainder. V and J calls and clone size are given by that table; D and trimming were obtained from the DNA. Across this sample there are 150,000 to 200,000 clones, with 9.5% seen only once. 1% to 1.5% of the sample rests with the top ten.

The cohort was made up of 500 to 800 healthy bone marrow donors. At the time of sampling, every cohort member was nominally healthy, though immune exposures that went unrecorded were likely present. The donor was CMV seropositive and belonged to the group of more than 250 seropositive cohort members. Each donor provided a peripheral blood sample, and peripheral blood mononuclear cells were used for TCR beta sequencing. Genomic DNA was extracted from the blood cell samples with the Qiagen DNeasy Blood Extraction Kit. The CDR3 starts with the cysteine, ends with the phenylalanine, and has 13 residues. Only the CDR3 region is kept as DNA, spanning 39 bases read in frame from base 1. Relative to germline, V is 2 bases shorter and J is 3 bases shorter, with 8 bases between their ends. From a lookup of the germline V gene, CDR1 and CDR2 are LGHNA and YNFKEQ. This clone showed up just a few times. The target of this receptor is not known. Base qualities are not provided; no much larger clone lies one nucleotide away.

The sequencing sample was made of PBMCs. The V and J segments used are TRBV4-2 and TRBJ2-7; the D gene is possibly TRBD1, with 5 bases matching. The sequence came from a woman in her thirties in good health and CMV-seropositive. The nucleotide sequence is given as TGTGCCAGCAGCCAACCACAGGACTACGAGCAGTACTTC. Translated, it gives CASSQPQDYEQYF.